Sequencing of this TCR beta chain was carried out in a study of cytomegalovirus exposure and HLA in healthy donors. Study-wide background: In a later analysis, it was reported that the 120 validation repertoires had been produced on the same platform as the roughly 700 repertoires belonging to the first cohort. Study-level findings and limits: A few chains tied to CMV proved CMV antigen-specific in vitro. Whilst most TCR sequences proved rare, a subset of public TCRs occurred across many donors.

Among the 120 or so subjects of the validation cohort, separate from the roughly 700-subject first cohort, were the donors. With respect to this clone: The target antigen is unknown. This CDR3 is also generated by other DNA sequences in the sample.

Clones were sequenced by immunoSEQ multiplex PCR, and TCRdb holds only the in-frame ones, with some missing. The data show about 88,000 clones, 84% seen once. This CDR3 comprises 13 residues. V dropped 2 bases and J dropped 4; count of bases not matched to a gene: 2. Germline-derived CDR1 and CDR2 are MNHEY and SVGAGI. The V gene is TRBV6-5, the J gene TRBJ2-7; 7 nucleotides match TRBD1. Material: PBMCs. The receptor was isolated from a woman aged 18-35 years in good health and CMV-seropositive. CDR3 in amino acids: CASSYNRGYEQYF. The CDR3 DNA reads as TGTGCCAGCAGTTACAACAGGGGATACGAGCAGTACTTC.